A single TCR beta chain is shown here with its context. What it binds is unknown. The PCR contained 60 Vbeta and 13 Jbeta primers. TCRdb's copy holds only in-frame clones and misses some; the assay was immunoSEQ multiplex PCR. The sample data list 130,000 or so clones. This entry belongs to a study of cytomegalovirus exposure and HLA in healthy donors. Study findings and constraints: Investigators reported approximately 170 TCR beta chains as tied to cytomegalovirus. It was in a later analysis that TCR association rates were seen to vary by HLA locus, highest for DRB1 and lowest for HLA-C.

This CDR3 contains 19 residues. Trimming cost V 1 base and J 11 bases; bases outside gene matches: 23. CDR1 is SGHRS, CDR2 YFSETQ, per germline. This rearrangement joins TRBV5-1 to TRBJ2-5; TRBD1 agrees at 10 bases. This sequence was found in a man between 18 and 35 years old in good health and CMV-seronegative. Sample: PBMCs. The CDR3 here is CASSLRGTGVSLGGKEQYF. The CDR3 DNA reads TGCGCCAGCAGCTTGCGGGGGACAGGGGTTTCTCTGGGGGGGAAAGAGCAGTACTTC.